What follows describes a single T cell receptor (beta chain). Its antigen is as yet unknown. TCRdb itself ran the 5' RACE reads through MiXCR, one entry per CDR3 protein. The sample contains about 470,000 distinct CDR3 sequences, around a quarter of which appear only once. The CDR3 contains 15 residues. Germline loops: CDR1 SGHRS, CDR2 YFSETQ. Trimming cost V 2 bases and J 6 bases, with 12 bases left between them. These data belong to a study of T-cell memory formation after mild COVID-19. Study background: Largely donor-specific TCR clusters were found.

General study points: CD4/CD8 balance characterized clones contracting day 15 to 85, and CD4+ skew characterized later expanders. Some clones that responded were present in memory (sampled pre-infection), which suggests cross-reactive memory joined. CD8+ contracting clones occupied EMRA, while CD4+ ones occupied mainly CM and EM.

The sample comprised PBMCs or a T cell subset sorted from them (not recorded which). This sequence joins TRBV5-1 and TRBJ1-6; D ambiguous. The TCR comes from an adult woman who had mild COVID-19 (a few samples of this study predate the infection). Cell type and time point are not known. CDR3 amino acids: CASSFEGPINSPLHF. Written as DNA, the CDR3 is TGCGCCAGCAGCTTTGAAGGCCCGATTAATTCACCCCTCCACTTT.